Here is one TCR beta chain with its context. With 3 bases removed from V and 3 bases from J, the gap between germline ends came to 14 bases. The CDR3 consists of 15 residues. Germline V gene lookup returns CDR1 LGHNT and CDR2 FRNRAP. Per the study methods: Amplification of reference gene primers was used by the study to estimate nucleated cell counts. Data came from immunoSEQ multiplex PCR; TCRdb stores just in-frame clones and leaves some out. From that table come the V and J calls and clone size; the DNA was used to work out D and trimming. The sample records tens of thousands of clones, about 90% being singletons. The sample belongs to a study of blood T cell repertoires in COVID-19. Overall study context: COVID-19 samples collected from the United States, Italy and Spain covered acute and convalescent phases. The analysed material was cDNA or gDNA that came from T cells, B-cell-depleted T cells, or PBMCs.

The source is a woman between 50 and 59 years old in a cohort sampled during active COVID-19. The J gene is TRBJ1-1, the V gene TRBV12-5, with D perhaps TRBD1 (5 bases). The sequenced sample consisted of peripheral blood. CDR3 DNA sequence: TGTGCTAGTGGTTTTAATACTCAAGGGGACACTGAAGCTTTCTTT. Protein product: CASGFNTQGDTEAFF.